This T cell receptor beta chain was captured in a study of blood T cell repertoires in COVID-19. Study-wide background: Samples of COVID-19 (acute and convalescent) were obtained from the United States, Italy and Spain. In each case, the material was cDNA or gDNA derived from T cells, B-cell-depleted T cells, or PBMCs.

The CDR3 spans 12 residues. The germline V gene encodes CDR1 LGHDT and CDR2 YNNKEL (reference sequence). V lost 3 bases and J lost 6, with 9 bases in between. As handled by the study authors: For nucleated cells, counts were estimated from reference gene primer amplification. TCRdb's copy holds only in-frame clones and misses some; the assay was immunoSEQ multiplex PCR. The D gene and trimming were derived from the DNA, and the V and J assignments and clone size from that table. This sample has approximately 140,000 clones, with around 80% found just once. The chain joins TRBV3-1 (or the pseudogene TRBV3-2) to TRBJ2-7; no clear D gene. The sequence was obtained from a man aged 55-75 years with active or convalescent COVID-19. What was sequenced was peripheral blood. CDR3 nucleotide sequence: TGTGCCAGCAGCCACCTTCTCCGCGAGCAGTACTTC. Its translation is CASSHLLREQYF.